The T cell receptor (beta chain) described here comes from a study of T-cell memory formation after mild COVID-19. In the study overall: TCR clusters were mostly confined to one donor each.

The CDR3 loop spans 11 amino acids. Between the trimmed V and J ends, which lost 6 bases and 4 bases, there was a span of 9 bases. Germline CDR1 DFQATT, CDR2 SNEGSKA (reference sequence). Constant-segment primers served in 5'RACE that generated TCR alpha and TCR beta cDNA libraries bearing sample barcodes and UMIs. TCRdb re-analysed the 5' RACE reads in MiXCR, keeping a single row per CDR3 protein. Of fewer than 400,000 distinct CDR3 sequences detected, 10% to 15% appear once; the ten largest clones hold roughly a fifth. This clonotype was recorded only once. Its specificity is unknown. Study findings and constraints: Contracting clones, day 15 to 85, had balanced CD4/CD8, and later expanders favored CD4+. CD4+ clones that contracted lay mainly in CM and EM; CD8+ ones lay in EMRA.

The genes are TRBV20-1 and TRBJ1-2; unclear D gene. This receptor was identified in a man between 18 and 35 years old who had mild COVID-19 (a few samples of this study predate the infection). Cell type and time point are not known. Source material: PBMCs or a T cell subset sorted from them (not recorded which). CDR3 loop: CSARTVYGYTF. The CDR3 DNA reads TGCAGTGCCCGGACGGTCTATGGCTACACCTTC.